This T cell receptor (beta chain) emerged from a study of cytomegalovirus exposure and HLA in healthy donors. The PCR was carried out with 60 Vbeta primers and 13 Jbeta primers. Sequenced by immunoSEQ multiplex PCR; TCRdb stores in-frame clones only, minus some. The table lists around 190,000 clones, roughly nine tenths of them singletons. Per the germline V gene, CDR1 is SGHAT and CDR2 is FQNNGV. J lost 4 bases, V lost 6 bases, and 12 bases had no gene match. The CDR3 contains 16 residues. This clonotype originated in a boy younger than 10 in good health and CMV-seronegative. Sequenced input: PBMCs. The J gene is TRBJ2-3, the V gene TRBV11-2; 8 bases line up with TRBD1. The CDR3 bases are TGTGCCAGCAGTATCACCGAGACAGGGGTGGCAGATACGCAGTATTTT. Encoded protein: CASSITETGVADTQYF.